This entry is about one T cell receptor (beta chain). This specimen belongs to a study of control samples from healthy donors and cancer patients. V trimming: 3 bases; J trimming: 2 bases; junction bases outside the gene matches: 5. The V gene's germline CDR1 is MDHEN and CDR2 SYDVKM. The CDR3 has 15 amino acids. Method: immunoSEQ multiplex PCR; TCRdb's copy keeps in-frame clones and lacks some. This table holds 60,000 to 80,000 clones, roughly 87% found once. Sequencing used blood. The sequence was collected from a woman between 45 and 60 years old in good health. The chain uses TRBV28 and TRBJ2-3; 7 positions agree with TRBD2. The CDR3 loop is CASSFRGSPTDTQYF. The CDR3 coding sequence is TGTGCCAGCAGTTTCCGCGGGAGCCCCACAGATACGCAGTATTTT.